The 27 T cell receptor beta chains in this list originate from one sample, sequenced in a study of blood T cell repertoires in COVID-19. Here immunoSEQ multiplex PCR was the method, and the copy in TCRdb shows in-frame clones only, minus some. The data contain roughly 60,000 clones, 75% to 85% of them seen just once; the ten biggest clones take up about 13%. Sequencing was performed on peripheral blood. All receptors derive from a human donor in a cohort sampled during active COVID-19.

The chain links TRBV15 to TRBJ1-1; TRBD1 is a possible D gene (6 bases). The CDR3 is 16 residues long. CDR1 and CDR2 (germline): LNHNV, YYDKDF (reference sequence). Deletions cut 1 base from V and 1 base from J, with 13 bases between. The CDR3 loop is CATSRGPGTPNTEAFF. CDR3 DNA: TGTGCCACCAGCAGAGGCCCGGGGACACCGAACACTGAAGCTTTCTTT.

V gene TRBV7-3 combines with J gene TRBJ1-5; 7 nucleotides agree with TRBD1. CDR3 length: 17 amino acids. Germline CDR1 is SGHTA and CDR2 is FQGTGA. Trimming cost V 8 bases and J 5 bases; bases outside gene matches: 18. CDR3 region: CASRLRWDSCEDQPQHF. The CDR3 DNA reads TGTGCCAGCCGTCTGAGATGGGACAGCTGCGAAGATCAGCCCCAGCATTTT.

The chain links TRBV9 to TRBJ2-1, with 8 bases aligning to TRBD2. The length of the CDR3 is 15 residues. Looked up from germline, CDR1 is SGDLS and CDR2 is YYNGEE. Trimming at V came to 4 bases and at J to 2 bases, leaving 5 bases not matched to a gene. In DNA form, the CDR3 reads TGTGCCAGCAGCCCTAGCGGGCTCCCCTACAATGAGCAGTTCTTC. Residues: CASSPSGLPYNEQFF.

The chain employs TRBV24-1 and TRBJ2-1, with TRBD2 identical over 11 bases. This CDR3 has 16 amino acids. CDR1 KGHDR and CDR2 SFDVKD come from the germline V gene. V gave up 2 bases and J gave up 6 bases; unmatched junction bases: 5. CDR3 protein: CATSDSTSGKINEQFF. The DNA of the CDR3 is TGTGCCACCAGTGATTCGACTAGCGGGAAAATCAATGAGCAGTTCTTC.

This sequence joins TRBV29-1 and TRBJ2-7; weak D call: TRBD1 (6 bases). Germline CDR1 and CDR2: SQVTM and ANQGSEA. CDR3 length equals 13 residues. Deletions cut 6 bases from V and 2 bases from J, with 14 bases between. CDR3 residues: CSVRDKITYEQYF. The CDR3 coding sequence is TGCAGCGTGAGGGACAAGATAACCTACGAGCAGTACTTC.

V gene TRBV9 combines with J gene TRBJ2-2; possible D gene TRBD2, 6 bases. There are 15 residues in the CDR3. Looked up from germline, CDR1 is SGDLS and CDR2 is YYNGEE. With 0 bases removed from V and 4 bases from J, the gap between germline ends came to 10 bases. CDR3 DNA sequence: TGTGCCAGCAGCGTAGGGGGGAGGAGCACCGGGGAGCTGTTTTTT. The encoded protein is CASSVGGRSTGELFF.

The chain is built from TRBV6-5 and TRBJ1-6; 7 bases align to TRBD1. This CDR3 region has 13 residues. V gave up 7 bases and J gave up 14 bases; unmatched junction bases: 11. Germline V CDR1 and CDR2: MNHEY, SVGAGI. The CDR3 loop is CASTGQAMESLHF. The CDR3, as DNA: TGTGCCAGCACTGGACAGGCCATGGAGTCCCTCCACTTT.

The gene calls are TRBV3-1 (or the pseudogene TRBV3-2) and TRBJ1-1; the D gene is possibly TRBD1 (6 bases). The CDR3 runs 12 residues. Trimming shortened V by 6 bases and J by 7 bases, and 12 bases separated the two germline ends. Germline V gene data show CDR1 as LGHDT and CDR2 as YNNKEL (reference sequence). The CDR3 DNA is TGTGCCAGCAGGAGGGGGGAGGGTGAAGCTTTCTTT. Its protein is CASRRGEGEAFF.

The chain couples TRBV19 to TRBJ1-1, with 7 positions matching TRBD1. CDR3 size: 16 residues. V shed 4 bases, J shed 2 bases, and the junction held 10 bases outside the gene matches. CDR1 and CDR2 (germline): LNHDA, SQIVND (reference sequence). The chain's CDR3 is CASSTSTGRPNTEAFF. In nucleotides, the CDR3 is TGTGCCAGTAGTACCTCGACAGGGAGGCCCAACACTGAAGCTTTCTTT.

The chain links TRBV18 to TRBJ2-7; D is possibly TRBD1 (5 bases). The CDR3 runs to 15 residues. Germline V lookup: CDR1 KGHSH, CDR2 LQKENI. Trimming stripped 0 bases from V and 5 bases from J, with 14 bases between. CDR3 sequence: CASSPPSRVGHEQYF. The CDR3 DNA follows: TGTGCCAGCTCACCACCCTCCAGGGTCGGCCACGAGCAGTACTTC.

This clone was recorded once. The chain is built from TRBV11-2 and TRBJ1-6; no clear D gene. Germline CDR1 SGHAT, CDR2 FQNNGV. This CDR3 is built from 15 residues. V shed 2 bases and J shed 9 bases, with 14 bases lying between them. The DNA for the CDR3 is TGTGCCAGCAGCTTAATCAGGCATTTTACTTCACCCCTCCACTTT. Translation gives CASSLIRHFTSPLHF.

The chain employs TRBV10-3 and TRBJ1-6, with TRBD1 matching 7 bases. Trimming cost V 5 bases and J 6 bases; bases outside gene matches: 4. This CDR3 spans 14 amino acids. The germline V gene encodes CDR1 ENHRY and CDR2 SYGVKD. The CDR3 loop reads CAISNRDSNSPLHF. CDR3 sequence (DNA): TGTGCCATCAGTAACCGGGACAGTAATTCACCCCTCCACTTT.

In nucleotides, the CDR3 is TGTGCCAGCAGTTTACCAACTCAGGGGGGTGTCGGAGAAAAACTGTTTTTT. It yields the protein CASSLPTQGGVGEKLFF. The gene calls are TRBV28 and TRBJ1-4; 7 bases match TRBD1. The V and J ends lost 2 bases and 8 bases, in that order; junction bases with no gene match: 14. The CDR3 is 17 residues long. Germline-derived CDR1 and CDR2 are MDHEN and SYDVKM.

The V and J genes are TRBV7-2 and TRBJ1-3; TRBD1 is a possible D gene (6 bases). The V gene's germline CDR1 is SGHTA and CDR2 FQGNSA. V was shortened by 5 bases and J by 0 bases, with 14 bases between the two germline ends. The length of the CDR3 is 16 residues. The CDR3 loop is CASSLMGTNSGNTIYF. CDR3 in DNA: TGTGCCAGCAGCCTCATGGGGACAAACTCTGGAAACACCATATATTTT.

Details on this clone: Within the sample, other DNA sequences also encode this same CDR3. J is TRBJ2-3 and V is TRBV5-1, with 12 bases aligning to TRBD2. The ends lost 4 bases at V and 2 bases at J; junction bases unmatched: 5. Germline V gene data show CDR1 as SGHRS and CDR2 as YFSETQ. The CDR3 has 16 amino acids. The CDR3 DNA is TGCGCCAGCAGCCCGGGGACTAGCGGGTACACAGATACGCAGTATTTT. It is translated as CASSPGTSGYTDTQYF.

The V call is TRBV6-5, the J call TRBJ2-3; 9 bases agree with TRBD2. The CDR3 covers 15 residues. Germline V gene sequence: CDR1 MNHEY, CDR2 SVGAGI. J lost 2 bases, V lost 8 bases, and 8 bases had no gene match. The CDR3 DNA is TGTGCCAGCGGCAGTACTAGCGGGCTCACAGATACGCAGTATTTT. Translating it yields CASGSTSGLTDTQYF.

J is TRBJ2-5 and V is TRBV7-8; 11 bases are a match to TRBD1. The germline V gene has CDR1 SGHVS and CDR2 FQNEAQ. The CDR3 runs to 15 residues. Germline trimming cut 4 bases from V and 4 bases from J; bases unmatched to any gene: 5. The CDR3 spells CASSSTGTGGETQYF. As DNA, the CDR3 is TGTGCCAGCAGCTCGACCGGGACAGGGGGAGAGACCCAGTACTTC.

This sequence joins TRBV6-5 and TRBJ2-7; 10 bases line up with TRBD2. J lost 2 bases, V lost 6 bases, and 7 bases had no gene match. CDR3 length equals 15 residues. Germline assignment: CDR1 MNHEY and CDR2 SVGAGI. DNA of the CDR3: TGTGCCAGCAGCCTCGGGACTAGCGATACCTACGAGCAGTACTTC. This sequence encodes CASSLGTSDTYEQYF.

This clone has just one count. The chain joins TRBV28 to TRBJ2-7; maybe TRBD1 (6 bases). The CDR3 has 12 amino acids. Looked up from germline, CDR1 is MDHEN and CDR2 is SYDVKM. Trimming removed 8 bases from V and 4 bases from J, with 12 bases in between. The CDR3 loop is CASRPGEYEQYF. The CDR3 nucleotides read TGTGCCAGCCGGCCAGGGGAGTACGAGCAGTACTTC.

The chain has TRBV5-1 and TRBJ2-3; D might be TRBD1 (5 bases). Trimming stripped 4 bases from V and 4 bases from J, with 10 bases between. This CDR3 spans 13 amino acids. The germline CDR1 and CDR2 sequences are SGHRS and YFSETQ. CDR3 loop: CASSGAMSDTQYF. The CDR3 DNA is TGCGCCAGCAGCGGGGCGATGTCAGATACGCAGTATTTT.

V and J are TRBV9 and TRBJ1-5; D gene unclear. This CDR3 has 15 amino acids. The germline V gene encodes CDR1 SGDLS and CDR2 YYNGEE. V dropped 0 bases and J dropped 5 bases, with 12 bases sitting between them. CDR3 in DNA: TGTGCCAGCAGCGTAGGATCGGGTTCCGATCAGCCCCAGCATTTT. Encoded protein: CASSVGSGSDQPQHF. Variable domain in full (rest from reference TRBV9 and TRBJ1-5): DSGVTQTPKHLITATGQRVTLRCSPRSGDLSVYWYQQSLDQGLQFLIQYYNGEERAKGNILERFSAQQFPDLHSELNLSSLELGDSALYFCASSVGSGSDQPQHFGDGTRLSIL.

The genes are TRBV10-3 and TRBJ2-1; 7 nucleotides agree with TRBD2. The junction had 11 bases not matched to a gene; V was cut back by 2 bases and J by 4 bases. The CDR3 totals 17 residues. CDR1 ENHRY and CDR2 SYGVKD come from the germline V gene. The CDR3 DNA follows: TGTGCCATCAGTGAGAGGGGCGGGAGCGCAACTTACAATGAGCAGTTCTTC. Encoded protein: CAISERGGSATYNEQFF.

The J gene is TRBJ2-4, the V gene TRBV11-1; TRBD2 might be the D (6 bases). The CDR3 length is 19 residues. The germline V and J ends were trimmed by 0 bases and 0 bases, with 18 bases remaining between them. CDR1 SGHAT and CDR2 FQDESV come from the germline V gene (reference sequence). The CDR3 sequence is CASSLAGNRRGIAKNIQYF. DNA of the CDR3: TGTGCCAGCAGCTTAGCGGGAAATCGGCGGGGCATAGCCAAAAACATTCAGTACTTC.

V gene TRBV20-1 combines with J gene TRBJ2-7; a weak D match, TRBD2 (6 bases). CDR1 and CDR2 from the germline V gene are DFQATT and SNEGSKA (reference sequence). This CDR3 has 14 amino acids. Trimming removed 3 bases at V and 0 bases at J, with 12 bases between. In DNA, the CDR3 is TGCAGTGCTAGTTCGGGGGAGGACTCCTACGAGCAGTACTTC. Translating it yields CSASSGEDSYEQYF.

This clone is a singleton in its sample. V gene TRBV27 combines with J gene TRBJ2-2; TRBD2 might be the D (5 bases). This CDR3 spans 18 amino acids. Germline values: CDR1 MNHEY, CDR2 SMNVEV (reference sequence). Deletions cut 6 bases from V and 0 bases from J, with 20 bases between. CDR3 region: CASSLSTSGVTNTGELFF. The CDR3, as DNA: TGTGCCAGCAGCCTAAGTACCAGCGGCGTAACGAACACCGGGGAGCTGTTTTTT.

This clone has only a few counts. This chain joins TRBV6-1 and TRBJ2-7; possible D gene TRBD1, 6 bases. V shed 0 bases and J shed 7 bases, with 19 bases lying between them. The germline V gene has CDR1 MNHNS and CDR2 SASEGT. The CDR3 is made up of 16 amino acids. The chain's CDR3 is CASSEAGTMRPREQYF. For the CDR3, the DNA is TGTGCCAGCAGTGAAGCCGGGACAATGAGACCTAGGGAGCAGTACTTC.

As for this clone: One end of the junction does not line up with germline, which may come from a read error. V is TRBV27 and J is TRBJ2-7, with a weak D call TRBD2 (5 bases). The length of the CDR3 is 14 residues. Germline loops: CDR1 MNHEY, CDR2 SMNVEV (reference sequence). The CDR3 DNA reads TGTGCCAGCAGTTTATACCAGCGGAACTACAAGCAGTACTTC. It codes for CASSLYQRNYKQYF.